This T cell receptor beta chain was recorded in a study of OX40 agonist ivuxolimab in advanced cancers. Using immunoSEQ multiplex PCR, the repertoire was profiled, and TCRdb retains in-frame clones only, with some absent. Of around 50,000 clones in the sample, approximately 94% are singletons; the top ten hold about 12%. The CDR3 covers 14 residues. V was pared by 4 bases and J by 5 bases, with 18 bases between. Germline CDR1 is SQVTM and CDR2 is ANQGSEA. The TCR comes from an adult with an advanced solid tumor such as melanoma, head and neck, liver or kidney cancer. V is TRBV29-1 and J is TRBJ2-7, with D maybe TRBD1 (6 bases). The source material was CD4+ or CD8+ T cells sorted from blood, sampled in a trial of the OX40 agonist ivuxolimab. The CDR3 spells CSVGQVRPYDEQYF. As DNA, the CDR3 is TGCAGCGTTGGACAGGTTCGCCCCTACGACGAGCAGTACTTC.